A selection of T cell receptor beta chains follows, all from one sample in a study of Ad26.COV2.S vaccination and SARS-CoV-2 variants. Here immunoSEQ multiplex PCR was the method, and the copy in TCRdb shows in-frame clones only, minus some. Here the sample spans about 400,000 clones, around nine tenths being singletons. The specimen comprised peripheral blood, sampled in a trial of Ad26.COV2.S vaccine versus placebo. Receptor source: a person aged 18-65 years who received the Ad26.COV2.S COVID-19 vaccine or a placebo. The CDR3 runs from the conserved cysteine through the conserved F or W.

v_call,cdr3_aa
TRBV10-3,CAISVATSRKAYGYTF
TRBV13,CASSLSSVEGEQYF
TRBV5-4,CASSLSGTPGGYTF
TRBV29-1,CSVVGGPTDTQYF
TRBV4-1,CASSQVVSTIYEQYF
TRBV5-6,CASSSTGYQPQHF
TRBV11-3,CASSIGDSPSTDTQYF
TRBV4-3,CASSQVAVSSYEQYF
TRBV25-1,CASSVFSWGTLNEQYF
TRBV15,CATSRDMGPQSQFF
TRBV18,CASSQDGTRGTQHF
TRBV10-1,CATQPSRGVETGELFF
TRBV5-1,CASSQPRTGKRETQYF
TRBV20-1,CSLDKDTQYF
TRBV28,CASSPQGYRELFF
TRBV2,CASSEEQSSYNEQFF
TRBV23-1,CASSQAPRGLKKKNTGELFF
TRBV25-1,CASSPAAGDEQFF
TRBV4-3,CASSQGAGTVYEQYF
TRBV19,CASSTIAGPLIEQYF
TRBV24-1,CATSDSGTVLGVQPQHF
TRBV11-3,CASSSGQEYEQYF
TRBV24-1,CATSDSQDRATDTQYF
TRBV7-9,CASSLGTSGDTDTQYF
TRBV3-1/TRBV3-2,CASSFISGAKETQYF
TRBV7-8,CASSSYTSAGILGDEQFF
TRBV4-3,CASSQEGLAGTYNEQFF
TRBV24-1,CATSEGDGFRETQYF
TRBV30,CAWYREDSEQFF
TRBV6-5,CASSHEGQQPQHF
TRBV3-1/TRBV3-2,CASSQDPGGQRPQYF
TRBV5-6,CASSLAGTYTDTQYF
TRBV5-1,CASSSRGPGTGELFF
TRBV5-6,CASNLGVYEQYF
TRBV2,CASSVYRQTNYGYTF
TRBV6-5,CASSYGDSTYEQYF
TRBV5-5,CASSLVFAGVAFF
TRBV6-2/TRBV6-3,CASSYSRNRGREQYF
TRBV11-2,CASSLVQGARTEAFF
TRBV7-9,CASSPGETGELFF
TRBV5-4,CASSDQTTGGTEAFF
TRBV5-1,CASSFGGNEQFF
TRBV4-3,CASSQDYAPPGAHYGYTF
TRBV9,CASSVLGQGEETQYF
TRBV4-1,CASSPLQGMNTEAFF
TRBV18,CASSPGGPGQNIQYF
TRBV30,CAWRAMETQYF
TRBV24-1,CATSDLRQLGPRSTGELFF
TRBV2,CASYPPSAGPTGELFF
TRBV6-5,CASSYSKQVGQFF
TRBV30,CAWRRGAITDTQYF
TRBV18,CASTTSGAQETQYF
TRBV6-6,CASKKGLAGGTGELFF
TRBV4-3,CASSPYWGGRQPQHF
TRBV9,CASSPEGRYYEQYF
TRBV5-6,CASSLSSYEQYF